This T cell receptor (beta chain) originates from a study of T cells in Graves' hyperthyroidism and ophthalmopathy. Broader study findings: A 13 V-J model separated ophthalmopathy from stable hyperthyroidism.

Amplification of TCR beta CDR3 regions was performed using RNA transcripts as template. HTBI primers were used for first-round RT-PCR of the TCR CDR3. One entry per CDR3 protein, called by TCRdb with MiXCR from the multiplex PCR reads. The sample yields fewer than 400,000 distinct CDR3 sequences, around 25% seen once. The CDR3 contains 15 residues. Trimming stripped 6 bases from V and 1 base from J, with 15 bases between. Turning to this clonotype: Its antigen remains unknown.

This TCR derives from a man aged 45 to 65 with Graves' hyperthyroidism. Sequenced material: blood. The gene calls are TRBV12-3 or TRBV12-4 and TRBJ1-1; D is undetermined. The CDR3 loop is CASSSDGSGNTEAFF. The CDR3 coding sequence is TGTGCCAGCAGCTCGGACGGGTCAGGGAACACTGAAGCTTTCTTT.